Below, 2 T cell receptor beta chains from the same sample are listed, as sequenced in a study of regulatory T cells in long-lasting Graves disease. Arm-PCR of CDR3 regions and iRepertoire HTBI primers were the basis on which TCR beta libraries were built. One entry per CDR3 protein, called by TCRdb with MiXCR from the multiplex PCR reads. The sample shows a few hundred thousand distinct CDR3 sequences, around 20% of them seen only once. Time point of the sample: persistent/refractory GD, antithyroid drugs over 5 years with positive TRAb. The TCR library was prepared using RNA isolated from PBMCs. The source material was peripheral blood mononuclear cells (PBMCs), sampled when the disease was refractory, from a patient treated with antithyroid drugs. Receptors were obtained from a female donor with Graves disease.

In the case of this clonotype: This may come from a read error, since a much larger clone is one base off. The chain couples TRBV29-1 to TRBJ2-7; TRBD2 agrees at 8 bases. Germline V gives CDR1 SQVTM, CDR2 ANQGSEA. The CDR3 spans 15 residues. The CDR3: CSVKDRSGSPYEQYF. The CDR3 DNA sequence: TGCAGCGTTAAAGATCGGAGCGGGAGCCCCTACGAGCAGTACTTC.

This clonotype was counted at least ten times. The V gene is TRBV2, the J gene TRBJ2-7; 8 positions match TRBD2. The V and J ends lost 5 bases and 0 bases, in that order; junction bases with no gene match: 6. This CDR3 is built from 15 residues. Germline CDR1 SNHLY, CDR2 FYNNEI. CDR3 amino acids: CASSSLAELSYEQYF. The CDR3 nucleotides read TGTGCCAGCAGTTCACTAGCGGAGCTCTCCTACGAGCAGTACTTC.